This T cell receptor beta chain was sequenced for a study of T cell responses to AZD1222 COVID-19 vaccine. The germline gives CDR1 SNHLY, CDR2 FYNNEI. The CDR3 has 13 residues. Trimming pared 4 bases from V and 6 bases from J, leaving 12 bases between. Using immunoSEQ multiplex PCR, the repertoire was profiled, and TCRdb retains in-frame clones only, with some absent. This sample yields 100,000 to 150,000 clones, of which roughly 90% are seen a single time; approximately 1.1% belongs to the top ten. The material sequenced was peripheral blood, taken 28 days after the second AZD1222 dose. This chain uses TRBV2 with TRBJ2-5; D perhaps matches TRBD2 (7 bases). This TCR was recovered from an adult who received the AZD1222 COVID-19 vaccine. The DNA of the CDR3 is TGTGCCAGCAGTGGGGGGGGCACGCAGACCCAGTACTTC. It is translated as CASSGGGTQTQYF.